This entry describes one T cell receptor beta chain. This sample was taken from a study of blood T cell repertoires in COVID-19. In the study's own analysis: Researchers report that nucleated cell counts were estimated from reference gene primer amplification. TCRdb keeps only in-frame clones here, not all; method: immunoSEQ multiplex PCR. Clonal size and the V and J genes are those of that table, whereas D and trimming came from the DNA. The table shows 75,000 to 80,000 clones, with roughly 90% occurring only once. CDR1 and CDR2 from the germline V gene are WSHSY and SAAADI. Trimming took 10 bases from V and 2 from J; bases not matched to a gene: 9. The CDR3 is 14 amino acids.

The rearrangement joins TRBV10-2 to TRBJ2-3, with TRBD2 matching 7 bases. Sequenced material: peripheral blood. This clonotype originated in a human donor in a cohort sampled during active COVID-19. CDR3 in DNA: TGCGCCACCGGGAAGGCGGGGGACACAGATACGCAGTATTTT. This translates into CATGKAGDTDTQYF.